Listed below are T cell receptor beta chains from one sample, sequenced in a study of Ad26.COV2.S vaccination and SARS-CoV-2 variants. Here immunoSEQ multiplex PCR was the method, and the copy in TCRdb shows in-frame clones only, minus some. The data hold about 350,000 clones, with 90% to 95% observed a single time. This specimen consisted of peripheral blood, obtained after recovery from COVID-19. The receptors here all came from a human donor who had recovered from COVID-19. Each CDR3 is given with its conserved first and last residue. The D gene is left open where the match is weak. Expanded clones are given a class, and other clones once, few, many or no size at all.

clone_size	v_call	j_call	d_call	cdr3_aa	cdr3_nt
.	TRBV6-5	TRBJ2-5	TRBD2	CASCSGGYQETQYF	TGTGCCAGTTGTAGCGGGGGGTACCAAGAGACCCAGTACTTC
.	TRBV25-1	TRBJ2-2	.	CASSVRYTGELFF	TGTGCCAGCAGTGTTAGATACACCGGGGAGCTGTTTTTT
.	TRBV6-5	TRBJ1-1	TRBD1	CASSSNRGTTEAFF	TGTGCCAGCAGTTCGAACAGGGGGACCACTGAAGCTTTCTTT
once	TRBV7-9	TRBJ1-3	.	CASSLLAGAAGNTIYF	TGTGCCAGCAGCTTGCTAGCGGGGGCTGCTGGAAACACCATATATTTT
.	TRBV27	TRBJ1-4	.	CASSLSDFGGAELFF	TGTGCCAGCAGTTTATCGGATTTCGGGGGCGCAGAACTGTTTTTT
.	TRBV6-1	TRBJ1-2	TRBD1	CASSELNRGRIDGYTF	TGTGCCAGCAGTGAACTAAACAGGGGGCGAATAGATGGCTACACCTTC
.	TRBV4-2	TRBJ1-2	TRBD1	CASSQVEGTAYGYTF	TGTGCCAGCAGCCAAGTGGAAGGGACAGCTTATGGCTACACCTTC
.	TRBV7-9	TRBJ1-1	TRBD1	CASSSQGGTEAFF	TGTGCCAGCAGCTCCCAGGGGGGCACTGAAGCTTTCTTT
.	TRBV6-6	TRBJ2-5	TRBD2	CASSRLAGGLETQYF	TGTGCCAGCAGTCGACTAGCGGGGGGTTTAGAGACCCAGTACTTC
.	TRBV5-1	TRBJ1-1	TRBD1	CASSWDRGNTEAFF	TGCGCCAGCAGCTGGGACAGGGGGAACACTGAAGCTTTCTTT
.	TRBV4-1	TRBJ2-5	TRBD2	CASSWKGLAGAFQETQYF	TGCGCCAGCAGCTGGAAGGGACTAGCGGGGGCATTCCAAGAGACCCAGTACTTC
few	TRBV3-1/TRBV3-2	TRBJ1-2	.	CASSQDRQAPYGYTF	TGTGCCAGCAGCCAAGATCGTCAGGCTCCCTATGGCTACACCTTC
.	TRBV4-1	TRBJ1-1	.	CASSQNTEAFF	TGCGCCAGCAGCCAAAACACTGAAGCTTTCTTT
.	TRBV7-8	TRBJ2-7	TRBD1	CASSLVATGSYEQYF	TGTGCCAGCAGCTTAGTTGCGACAGGGTCCTACGAGCAGTACTTC
.	TRBV9	TRBJ2-7	TRBD1	CASSAGQALRGEQYF	TGTGCCAGCAGCGCTGGACAGGCATTAAGGGGAGAGCAGTACTTC
.	TRBV9	TRBJ1-4	.	CASSVGHREKLFF	TGTGCCAGCAGCGTAGGACATCGTGAAAAACTGTTTTTT
.	TRBV27	TRBJ1-1	.	CASRYVGNTEAFF	TGTGCCAGCAGATACGTTGGGAACACTGAAGCTTTCTTT
.	TRBV5-1	TRBJ2-7	TRBD2	CASSVGLAGGREQYF	TGCGCCAGCAGCGTTGGTCTAGCGGGGGGGCGTGAGCAGTACTTC
.	TRBV9	TRBJ1-2	.	CASSVGLGGYTF	TGTGCCAGCAGCGTGGGTCTGGGAGGCTACACCTTC
.	TRBV20-1	TRBJ1-1	.	CSASSADRPNGAFF	TGCAGTGCTAGTTCCGCCGACCGCCCGAATGGAGCTTTCTTT
.	TRBV6-5	TRBJ1-1	TRBD1	CASNTGGAGRTEAFF	TGTGCCAGCAACACAGGGGGGGCTGGCAGAACTGAAGCTTTCTTT
.	TRBV7-9	TRBJ1-4	.	CASSLGKCGRSAPNEKLFF	TGTGCCAGCAGCTTAGGTAAGTGTGGTCGTTCAGCGCCTAATGAAAAACTGTTTTTT
.	TRBV27	TRBJ2-3	TRBD2	CASSFGGGADTQYF	TGTGCCAGCAGTTTTGGCGGGGGGGCGGATACGCAGTATTTT
.	TRBV15	TRBJ1-5	.	CATSRDGESNQPQHF	TGTGCCACCAGCAGAGATGGGGAAAGCAATCAGCCCCAGCATTTT
.	TRBV13	TRBJ1-1	.	CASSFGGANTEAFF	TGTGCCAGCAGCTTTGGGGGGGCGAACACTGAAGCTTTCTTT
.	TRBV29-1	TRBJ1-5	.	CSASAGFNQPQHF	TGCAGCGCTTCGGCGGGGTTCAATCAGCCCCAGCATTTT
.	TRBV3-1/TRBV3-2	TRBJ2-5	TRBD2	CASSQASGGLETQYF	TGTGCCAGCAGCCAAGCTAGCGGGGGGCTGGAGACCCAGTACTTC
.	TRBV7-9	TRBJ1-5	TRBD1	CASTGTGGNQPQHF	TGTGCCAGCACCGGGACAGGGGGCAATCAGCCCCAGCATTTT
once	TRBV2	TRBJ2-1	TRBD1	CASRRDRGDEQFF	TGTGCCAGCAGGCGGGACAGGGGAGATGAGCAGTTCTTC
.	TRBV11-2	TRBJ1-1	.	CASSRDLNTEAFF	TGTGCCAGCAGCCGGGATTTGAACACTGAAGCTTTCTTT
.	TRBV19	TRBJ2-7	TRBD1	CASRPGTGSYEQYF	TGTGCCAGTAGACCCGGGACAGGGAGCTACGAGCAGTACTTC
.	TRBV7-2	TRBJ1-2	.	CASSQDTRGNYGYTF	TGTGCCAGCAGCCAAGACACTAGGGGAAACTATGGCTACACCTTC
.	TRBV2	TRBJ2-4	.	CASSRSLAKNIQYF	TGTGCCAGCAGCCGCAGCCTAGCCAAAAACATTCAGTACTTC
once	TRBV4-1	TRBJ2-5	.	CASSPSGGRETQYF	TGCGCCAGCAGCCCCTCGGGTGGGAGGGAGACCCAGTACTTC
.	TRBV7-2	TRBJ2-7	TRBD1	CASSRSGQGRGREQYF	TGTGCCAGCAGCCGTTCGGGACAGGGGAGGGGTAGGGAGCAGTACTTC
.	TRBV29-1	TRBJ1-2	.	CSVVGQDYGYTF	TGCAGCGTTGTGGGTCAGGACTATGGCTACACCTTC
.	TRBV2	TRBJ2-7	.	CASSQSYEQYF	TGTGCCAGCAGTCAGAGCTACGAGCAGTACTTC
.	TRBV19	TRBJ1-1	TRBD1	CASRPTGGGTEAFF	TGTGCCAGTAGACCCACAGGGGGGGGCACTGAAGCTTTCTTT
.	TRBV28	TRBJ1-2	.	CASRPGPSYGYTF	TGTGCCAGCAGGCCGGGACCTTCCTATGGCTACACCTTC
.	TRBV9	TRBJ2-5	.	CASSVAIGRQETQYF	TGTGCCAGCAGCGTAGCTATAGGAAGACAAGAGACCCAGTACTTC
.	TRBV10-3	TRBJ1-2	.	CAISESAGGDYGYTF	TGTGCCATCAGTGAATCGGCCGGGGGCGACTATGGCTACACCTTC
.	TRBV5-6	TRBJ1-1	.	CASSPLLGYTEAFF	TGTGCCAGCAGCCCCCTGCTTGGGTACACTGAAGCTTTCTTT
.	TRBV7-2	TRBJ2-3	.	CASSFVGTDTQYF	TGTGCCAGCAGCTTTGTTGGGACAGATACGCAGTATTTT
.	TRBV12-3/TRBV12-4	TRBJ1-5	.	CASSSTLNQPQHF	TGTGCCAGCAGTTCGACTCTAAATCAGCCCCAGCATTTT
once	TRBV9	TRBJ2-3	.	CASSVQIQPRGLRDTDTQYF	TGTGCCAGCAGCGTCCAAATCCAGCCGAGAGGTTTACGGGACACAGATACGCAGTATTTT
.	TRBV4-1	TRBJ2-5	.	CASSQGHLETQYF	TGCGCCAGCAGCCAAGGCCACCTCGAGACCCAGTACTTC
.	TRBV9	TRBJ2-3	.	CASSVVDSTDTQYF	TGTGCCAGCAGCGTAGTAGATTCCACAGATACGCAGTATTTT
once	TRBV15	TRBJ1-1	TRBD1	CATSMGTGLVAFF	TGTGCCACCAGCATGGGGACAGGGTTGGTAGCTTTCTTT
.	TRBV27	TRBJ1-3	.	CASSLGGPGNTIYF	TGTGCCAGCAGTTTAGGGGGACCTGGAAACACCATATATTTT
.	TRBV6-5	TRBJ2-7	TRBD1	CASSSGQGVAYEQYF	TGTGCCAGCAGTTCGGGACAGGGAGTAGCCTACGAGCAGTACTTC